These 22 T cell receptor beta chains were sequenced from one sample in a study of blood T cell repertoires in COVID-19. Measured with immunoSEQ multiplex PCR; TCRdb has only the in-frame clones, and not every one. The table lists approximately 120,000 clones, more than 65% of them singletons. Sequenced material: peripheral blood. These receptors originate from an elderly woman with active or convalescent COVID-19.

The V and J genes are TRBV18 and TRBJ1-5; TRBD1 might be the D (5 bases). Germline assignment: CDR1 KGHSH and CDR2 LQKENI. The length of the CDR3 is 14 residues. V was trimmed by 2 bases and J by 7 bases, leaving 12 bases between them. CDR3 nucleotide sequence: TGTGCCAGCTCACCAGAGCCAGGGAACCAGCCCCAGCATTTT. Translated: CASSPEPGNQPQHF.

This clone was found a few times. This chain joins TRBV7-6 and TRBJ2-2; 13 bases are a match to TRBD2. Germline loops: CDR1 SGHVS, CDR2 FNYEAQ. V trimming: 2 bases; J trimming: 4 bases; junction bases outside the gene matches: 7. CDR3 length equals 18 residues. DNA of the CDR3: TGTGCCAGCAGCTTAAGGAAGGGACTAGCGGGACCCACCGGGGAGCTGTTTTTT. This encodes CASSLRKGLAGPTGELFF.

The chain has TRBV9 and TRBJ2-2, with 9 bases matching TRBD1. The germline V gene encodes CDR1 SGDLS and CDR2 YYNGEE. CDR3 length equals 18 residues. With V trimmed by 1 base and J by 7 bases, 14 bases remained unmatched. CDR3 loop: CASSVTRIQGAYSGELFF. The CDR3 region has the DNA TGTGCCAGCAGCGTAACCCGAATACAGGGGGCTTATAGCGGGGAGCTGTTTTTT.

This clone was seen a handful of times. The chain combines TRBV18 with TRBJ2-1; D may be TRBD2 (7 bases). This CDR3 comprises 16 residues. Germline V gives CDR1 KGHSH, CDR2 LQKENI. The V end lost 2 bases, the J end lost 9 bases, and 20 bases lay between the germline ends. CDR3 sequence: CASSPFVGRGAGEQFF. CDR3 DNA sequence: TGTGCCAGCTCACCATTCGTAGGTCGGGGGGCGGGTGAGCAGTTCTTC.

The rearrangement joins TRBV28 to TRBJ1-5; 12 bases match TRBD1. With V trimmed by 3 bases and J by 7 bases, 7 bases remained unmatched. Germline-derived CDR1 and CDR2 are MDHEN and SYDVKM. This CDR3 comprises 16 residues. CDR3 sequence (DNA): TGTGCCAGCAGTTTCCGGGACAGGGGGCGCGGGCAGCCCCAGCATTTT. It encodes CASSFRDRGRGQPQHF.

This rearrangement joins TRBV4-1 to TRBJ2-2, with 9 bases matching TRBD2. The CDR3 length is 16 residues. Per the germline V gene, CDR1 is MGHRA and CDR2 is YSYEKL. The J segment lost 4 bases and the V segment lost 1 base, leaving 4 bases of the junction unmatched. The CDR3 region is CASSQGALAGTGELFF. CDR3 DNA sequence: TGCGCCAGCAGCCAAGGGGCACTAGCGGGCACCGGGGAGCTGTTTTTT.

The J gene is TRBJ2-6, the V gene TRBV2, with unresolved D. The CDR3 extends over 16 amino acids. Per germline, CDR1 SNHLY and CDR2 FYNNEI. Trimming pared 10 bases from V and 0 bases from J, leaving 16 bases between. The DNA of the CDR3 is TGTGCCACCTTGCGGTGGCCCCGCTCTGGGGCCAACGTCCTGACTTTC. Its translation is CATLRWPRSGANVLTF.

J is TRBJ2-1 and V is TRBV10-3, with D possibly matching TRBD2 (6 bases). Trimming stripped 7 bases from V and 5 bases from J, with 15 bases between. This CDR3 has 14 residues. CDR1 and CDR2 from the germline V gene are ENHRY and SYGVKD. The CDR3 reads CAIKVLASDNEQFF. In DNA, the CDR3 is TGTGCCATCAAAGTTCTTGCTAGCGACAATGAGCAGTTCTTC.

This rearrangement joins TRBV11-2 to TRBJ2-2, with TRBD2 matching over 10 bases. CDR1 SGHAT and CDR2 FQNNGV come from the germline V gene. The CDR3 covers 16 residues. V shed 5 bases and J 4 bases; nucleotides not matched to a gene: 7. CDR3 coding DNA: TGTGCCAGCAGCGCCAGACTAGCGGGTCCCACCGGGGAGCTGTTTTTT. This translates into CASSARLAGPTGELFF.

This chain links TRBV5-1 with TRBJ2-7, with 12 bases identical to TRBD2. CDR3 size: 15 residues. Germline assignment: CDR1 SGHRS and CDR2 YFSETQ. Trimming removed 5 bases from V and 3 bases from J; junction bases left unmatched: 6. DNA of the CDR3: TGCGCCAGCAGATCTACGGGACTAGCGGGCTACGAGCAGTACTTC. Translated, it gives CASRSTGLAGYEQYF.

The CDR3 sequence is CASSKDRGGPNEKLFF. The CDR3 DNA reads as TGCGCCAGCAGCAAGGACAGGGGGGGACCTAATGAAAAACTGTTTTTT. This chain links TRBV5-1 with TRBJ1-4; 10 bases align to TRBD1. V trimming: 4 bases; J trimming: 3 bases; junction bases outside the gene matches: 6. The CDR3 sequence is 16 residues long. Germline loops: CDR1 SGHRS, CDR2 YFSETQ. Full variable domain (outside the CDR3, taken from reference TRBV5-1 and TRBJ1-4): KAGVTQTPRYLIKTRGQQVTLSCSPISGHRSVSWYQQTPGQGLQFLFEYFSETQRNKGNFPGRFSGRQFSNSRSEMNVSTLELGDSALYLCASSKDRGGPNEKLFFGSGTQLSVL.

This clone was detected only once. J is TRBJ2-7 and V is TRBV7-9; 7 bases match TRBD2. The CDR3 runs to 14 residues. CDR1 and CDR2 from the germline V gene are SEHNR and FQNEAQ (reference sequence). V lost 5 bases to trimming and J lost 3 bases; unmatched junction nucleotides: 7. Here the CDR3 DNA reads TGTGCCAGCAGCCCACTAGCGCCGAGCTACGAGCAGTACTTC. Amino acid sequence: CASSPLAPSYEQYF.

The V gene is TRBV5-1, the J gene TRBJ2-3; D gene unclear. Trimming stripped 0 bases from V and 1 base from J, with 6 bases between. The CDR3 length is 14 residues. The V gene's germline CDR1 is SGHRS and CDR2 YFSETQ. The CDR3 nucleotides are TGCGCCAGCAGCTTGGGCAGTCGCACAGATACGCAGTATTTT. It codes for CASSLGSRTDTQYF.

In this sample, this clone turned up a few times. The rearrangement links TRBV7-2 to TRBJ2-1; 9 bases are a match to TRBD1. CDR3 length: 15 residues. V shed 5 bases, J shed 7 bases, and the junction held 9 bases outside the gene matches. Germline V lookup: CDR1 SGHTA, CDR2 FQGNSA. As DNA, the CDR3 is TGTGCCAGCAGCGCGGGACAGGGTGGCCTTAATGAGCAGTTCTTC. This sequence encodes CASSAGQGGLNEQFF. The variable domain in full, completed from reference TRBV7-2 and TRBJ2-1, reads GAGVSQSPSNKVTEKGKDVELRCDPISGHTALYWYRQSLGQGLEFLIYFQGNSAPDKSGLPSDRFSAERTGGSVSTLTIQRTQQEDSAVYLCASSAGQGGLNEQFFGPGTRLTVL.

This sequence joins TRBV6-5 and TRBJ1-1; D is possibly TRBD1 (5 bases). Germline V gene sequence: CDR1 MNHEY, CDR2 SVGAGI. V was trimmed by 7 bases and J by 0 bases, leaving 12 bases between them. The CDR3 runs 14 residues. In DNA form, the CDR3 reads TGTGCCAGCACACGGACACCGATGAACACTGAAGCTTTCTTT. Residues: CASTRTPMNTEAFF.

The chain carries TRBV3-1 (or the pseudogene TRBV3-2) and TRBJ2-1; 11 bases line up with TRBD2. Per the germline V gene, CDR1 is LGHDT and CDR2 is YNNKEL (reference sequence). CDR3 length: 15 amino acids. The junction had 7 bases not matched to a gene; V was cut back by 2 bases and J by 10 bases. For the CDR3, the DNA is TGTGCCAGCAGCCAAAGACTAGCGGGAATAGAAGAGCAGTTCTTC. Translating it yields CASSQRLAGIEEQFF.

The J gene is TRBJ1-5, the V gene TRBV19; no definite D call. The V and J ends lost 7 bases and 0 bases respectively, with 13 bases between them. CDR1 and CDR2 (germline): LNHDA, SQIVND (reference sequence). This CDR3 has 15 amino acids. CDR3 sequence (DNA): TGTGCCAGTACCCTGTACAGCTATAGCAATCAGCCCCAGCATTTT. It specifies CASTLYSYSNQPQHF.

The genes are TRBV3-1 (or the pseudogene TRBV3-2) and TRBJ2-1; 14 bases are shared with TRBD2. The CDR3 sequence is 18 residues long. The V and J ends lost 4 bases and 10 bases, in that order; junction bases with no gene match: 15. Germline CDR1 reads LGHDT; CDR2 reads YNNKEL (reference sequence). The CDR3 sequence: CASSRRSSGLAGVWEQFF. The CDR3 nucleotides read TGTGCCAGCAGCCGAAGATCTTCGGGACTAGCGGGAGTGTGGGAGCAGTTCTTC.

This clone appeared a single time. V usage is TRBV27 and J usage is TRBJ1-1, with D tentatively TRBD1 (5 bases). The CDR3 is 14 residues long. Trimming removed 5 bases from V and 1 base from J, with 11 bases in between. Germline V CDR1 and CDR2: MNHEY, SMNVEV (reference sequence). The CDR3 loop reads CASSLDRPNTEAFF. The CDR3 DNA follows: TGTGCCAGCAGTCTCGACAGACCGAACACTGAAGCTTTCTTT.

This chain joins TRBV7-8 and TRBJ2-7; 8 bases line up with TRBD2. CDR3 length equals 14 residues. V dropped 3 bases and J dropped 2; count of bases not matched to a gene: 3. Looked up from germline, CDR1 is SGHVS and CDR2 is FQNEAQ. CDR3 region: CASSFSGKTYEQYF. The CDR3 DNA follows: TGTGCCAGCAGCTTTAGCGGGAAGACCTACGAGCAGTACTTC.

This chain links TRBV10-3 with TRBJ1-3; 7 nucleotides match TRBD1. CDR1 is ENHRY, CDR2 SYGVKD, per germline. V lost 6 bases and J lost 0; bases outside the gene matches: 5. The CDR3 loop spans 15 amino acids. CDR3 bases: TGTGCCATCAGACCGACAGGGACCTCTGGAAACACCATATATTTT. Translation: CAIRPTGTSGNTIYF.

A single count supports this clone. The chain carries TRBV25-1 and TRBJ2-5; TRBD2 matches at 10 bases. CDR1 and CDR2 (germline): MGHDK, SYGVNS. J gave up 4 bases and V 1 base, and 3 bases lay outside the gene matches. The CDR3 has 15 residues. CDR3 nucleotides: TGTGCCAGCAGTGAATCCGGACTAGCGGTAGAGACCCAGTACTTC. It is translated as CASSESGLAVETQYF.